The clone carrying this TCR beta chain showed up just once. The source of the sample is a study of blood T cell repertoires in COVID-19. Study in general: Sites across the United States, Italy and Spain contributed samples from acute and convalescent COVID-19. Sample material is recorded as cDNA or gDNA derived from T cells, B-cell-depleted T cells, or PBMCs.

Original processing notes: The assay estimated nucleated cells by amplifying reference gene primers. Assay used: immunoSEQ multiplex PCR; TCRdb lists only in-frame clones, some missing. Clone size and the V and J calls come from that table; the DNA yielded D and trimming. The sample includes roughly 34,000 clones, 90% to 95% seen only once; the top ten take roughly two fifths. Trimming pared 7 bases from V and 7 bases from J, leaving 16 bases between. Per the germline V gene, CDR1 is SQVTM and CDR2 is ANQGSEA. The CDR3 length is 12 residues. The chain carries TRBV29-1 and TRBJ1-2, with D perhaps TRBD1 (5 bases). The sequence came from a man aged 55 to 69 with active or convalescent COVID-19. The sequencing input was peripheral blood. CDR3 sequence reads: CSASIPDTGYTF. The CDR3 nucleotides are TGCAGCGCCTCAATCCCGGACACTGGCTACACCTTC. Complete variable domain (other parts from reference TRBV29-1 and TRBJ1-2): SAVISQKPSRDICQRGTSLTIQCQVDSQVTMMFWYRQQPGQSLTLIATANQGSEATYESGFVIDKFPISRPNLTFSTLTVSNMSPEDSSIYLCSASIPDTGYTFGSGTRLTVV.